A single sample gave rise to the 21 T cell receptor beta chains below, sequenced in a study of Graves' ophthalmopathy and Graves' hyperthyroidism. RNA transcripts served as template for amplifying TCR beta CDR3 sequences. The workflow started with a first-round RT-PCR run with HTBI primers and then moved on to a second-round multiplex PCR. In TCRdb, the multiplex PCR reads were re-called with MiXCR into one record per CDR3 protein. The sample lists 600,000 to 700,000 distinct CDR3 sequences; roughly 41% were seen once. The material sequenced was peripheral blood. These receptors originate from an adult man with Graves' ophthalmopathy.

V and J are TRBV7-9 and TRBJ1-2; no definite D call. V lost 4 bases and J lost 6, with 15 bases in between. CDR3 length: 14 residues. Per germline, CDR1 SEHNR and CDR2 FQNEAQ (reference sequence). The CDR3, as DNA: TGTGCCAGCAGCTGGACTAGCGGGCTAGATGGCTACACCTTC. Its translation: CASSWTSGLDGYTF.

The rearrangement links TRBV9 to TRBJ2-7; D not certain. There are 15 residues in the CDR3. V was trimmed by 6 bases and J by 3 bases, leaving 19 bases between them. The germline V gene has CDR1 SGDLS and CDR2 YYNGEE. The CDR3 sequence is CASILMRHLNYEQYF. CDR3 nucleotides: TGTGCCAGCATCCTAATGCGACACCTTAACTACGAGCAGTACTTC.

This clonotype was detected ten times or more. The chain combines TRBV7-2 with TRBJ2-7, with 7 bases matching TRBD2. With 4 bases clipped from V and 7 bases from J, the junction kept 7 bases outside the gene matches. Germline CDR1 reads SGHTA; CDR2 reads FQGNSA. The CDR3 is made up of 13 amino acids. The CDR3 DNA reads as TGTGCCAGCAGCTCCTACGGGGGGATGGAGCAGTACTTC. It yields the protein CASSSYGGMEQYF.

The chain carries TRBV4-1 and TRBJ1-4; perhaps TRBD1 as D (5 bases). Per the germline V gene, CDR1 is MGHRA and CDR2 is YSYEKL. V was clipped by 5 bases and J by 1 base, with 11 bases between them. The CDR3 runs 15 residues. The CDR3 DNA follows: TGCGCCAGCAGCAAGGGGCCAGAAACTAATGAAAAACTGTTTTTT. As protein: CASSKGPETNEKLFF.

This clonotype was seen a handful of times. The V call is TRBV25-1, the J call TRBJ1-2; D uncertain. The germline V gene encodes CDR1 MGHDK and CDR2 SYGVNS. The CDR3 is made up of 14 amino acids. Trimming shortened V by 3 bases and J by 8 bases, and 16 bases separated the two germline ends. The CDR3 here is CASSEEGPVGGYTF. In nucleotides, the CDR3 is TGTGCCAGCAGTGAGGAAGGTCCCGTGGGGGGCTACACCTTC.

There are many counts of this clonotype. This rearrangement joins TRBV9 to TRBJ2-5; tentatively, D is TRBD1 or TRBD2 (5 bases each). Deletions cut 5 bases from V and 5 bases from J, with 13 bases between. This CDR3 comprises 13 residues. Germline CDR1 SGDLS, CDR2 YYNGEE. CDR3 sequence reads: CASSGGVSETQYF. The DNA of the CDR3 is TGTGCCAGCAGTGGGGGAGTTTCGGAGACCCAGTACTTC.

This clonotype came up many times. The chain couples TRBV19 to TRBJ1-4, with no clear D. CDR3 length: 13 amino acids. The ends were cut back, 3 bases at V and 7 bases at J, with 9 bases in the middle. Germline V gene sequence: CDR1 LNHDA, CDR2 SQIVND (reference sequence). As DNA, the CDR3 is TGTGCCAGTAGTATCTCCGTGAGTGAAAAACTGTTTTTT. Amino acid sequence: CASSISVSEKLFF. The whole variable domain, filled in from reference TRBV19 and TRBJ1-4, reads DGGITQSPKYLFRKEGQNVTLSCEQNLNHDAMYWYRQDPGQGLRLIYYSQIVNDFQKGDIAEGYSVSREKKESFPLTVTSAQKNPTAFYLCASSISVSEKLFFGSGTQLSVL.

This clonotype showed up many times. V and J are TRBV10-3 and TRBJ2-2, with a possible D match to TRBD1 (6 bases). The germline gives CDR1 ENHRY, CDR2 SYGVKD. The ends were cut back, 0 bases at V and 6 bases at J, with 14 bases in the middle. This CDR3 is 16 amino acids long. CDR3 DNA: TGTGCCATCAGTGAGTCTACACAGGGAAGGGCCGGGGAGCTGTTTTTT. This gives the protein CAISESTQGRAGELFF.

The chain is built from TRBV15 and TRBJ2-3; D possibly corresponds to TRBD2 (5 bases). Germline-derived CDR1 and CDR2 are LNHNV and YYDKDF (reference sequence). V lost 3 bases to trimming and J lost 6 bases, with 13 bases between them. The CDR3 spans 14 residues. CDR3 DNA: TGTGCCACCAGCAGGGACCGGGATGGGGATACGCAGTATTTT. Translated: CATSRDRDGDTQYF. The full variable domain, in which reference TRBV15 and TRBJ2-3 provide the parts outside the CDR3, is DAMVIQNPRYQVTQFGKPVTLSCSQTLNHNVMYWYQQKSSQAPKLLFHYYDKDFNNEADTPDNFQSRRPNTSFCFLDIRSPGLGDTAMYLCATSRDRDGDTQYFGPGTRLTVL.

With respect to this clonotype: This CDR3 fails to terminate in the conserved phenylalanine or tryptophan, so it likely reflects a read error. It is unclear where the CDR3 begins or ends on the DNA, so no DNA is shown, and the CDR3 is as TCRdb lists it. The J gene is TRBJ2-6, the V gene TRBV7-6; the table's D gene call, TRBD2, was not cross checked with the DNA. Germline CDR1 SGHVS, CDR2 FNYEAQ. Ends included, the CDR3 has 9 residues. The CDR3 sequence is CASSSGGLA.

The chain has TRBV3-1 and TRBJ2-5, with 10 bases matching TRBD2. The CDR3 spans 15 residues. Germline V gives CDR1 LGHDT, CDR2 YNNKEL (reference sequence). V shed 5 bases and J 5 bases; nucleotides not matched to a gene: 8. Here the CDR3 reads CASSKLAGFVETQYF. The CDR3 nucleotides are TGTGCCAGCAGCAAACTAGCGGGGTTCGTGGAGACCCAGTACTTC.

This clonotype appeared a few times. The V and J genes are TRBV19 and TRBJ1-4; 7 bases agree with TRBD1. Germline V lookup: CDR1 LNHDA, CDR2 SQIVND (reference sequence). CDR3 length equals 18 residues. J gave up 4 bases and V 4 bases, and 15 bases lay outside the gene matches. The CDR3 coding sequence is TGTGCCAGTAGTAACGAAAAGAAGAGGAGGGGGCTTAATGAAAAACTGTTTTTT. This codes for CASSNEKKRRGLNEKLFF. The full variable domain, completed using reference TRBV19 and TRBJ1-4, is DGGITQSPKYLFRKEGQNVTLSCEQNLNHDAMYWYRQDPGQGLRLIYYSQIVNDFQKGDIAEGYSVSREKKESFPLTVTSAQKNPTAFYLCASSNEKKRRGLNEKLFFGSGTQLSVL.

This rearrangement joins TRBV25-1 to TRBJ2-1; D may be TRBD1 or TRBD2 (5 bases each). Trimming took 7 bases from V and 3 from J, leaving 13 bases between them. This CDR3 has 14 amino acids. Germline CDR1 MGHDK, CDR2 SYGVNS. Here the CDR3 reads CASTTGTNYNEQFF. The CDR3 bases are TGTGCCAGCACCACCGGGACGAACTACAATGAGCAGTTCTTC.

The rearrangement uses TRBV10-3 and TRBJ1-2, with 7 nucleotides matching TRBD1. The CDR3 runs to 17 residues. Germline lookup yields CDR1 ENHRY and CDR2 SYGVKD. J was trimmed by 2 bases and V by 2 bases; bases with no gene match: 11. The CDR3 sequence is CAISETTVGTVNYGYTF. The CDR3 DNA follows: TGTGCCATCAGTGAGACGACCGTGGGGACAGTAAACTATGGCTACACCTTC.

About this clonotype itself: This may stem from a read error, because a much larger clone lies one nucleotide away. The chain employs TRBV7-6 and TRBJ2-7; 7 nucleotides match TRBD1. V lost 2 bases, J lost 1 base, and 11 bases stayed unmatched. The CDR3 loop spans 17 amino acids. Germline loops: CDR1 SGHVS, CDR2 FNYEAQ. CDR3 bases: TGTGCCAGCAGCTTATCCCGAGGACAGGTACATTCCTACGAGCAGTACTTC. Translating it yields CASSLSRGQVHSYEQYF.

Concerning this clonotype: This may be a read error: a much more frequent sequence differs by one nucleotide. The chain carries TRBV10-3 and TRBJ1-5, with D uncertain. V shed 10 bases and J shed 8 bases, with 24 bases lying between them. The CDR3 runs to 15 residues. Germline V gives CDR1 ENHRY, CDR2 SYGVKD. CDR3: CASSPAGKANEPQHF. CDR3 in DNA: TGTGCCAGCAGCCCCGCCGGGAAGGCGAATGAGCCCCAGCATTTT.

This clonotype was counted at least ten times. V usage is TRBV7-2 and J usage is TRBJ1-2; D possibly corresponds to TRBD1 (6 bases). The V end lost 6 bases, the J end lost 7 bases, and 21 bases lay between the germline ends. The CDR3 is made up of 15 amino acids. Germline V lookup: CDR1 SGHTA, CDR2 FQGNSA. CDR3 amino acids: CASSLQGAEASGYTF. CDR3 sequence (DNA): TGTGCCAGCAGTCTACAGGGTGCCGAAGCTTCTGGCTACACCTTC.

The chain joins TRBV20-1 to TRBJ2-2, with TRBD2 matching 8 bases. The V gene end was trimmed by 0 bases and the J gene end by 9 bases; junction bases not matched to a gene: 15. The CDR3 covers 17 residues. CDR1 and CDR2 (germline): DFQATT, SNEGSKA (reference sequence). In DNA form, the CDR3 reads TGCAGTGCTAGAGATGAATGGGGCCGAGCGGGAGTGAGGGAGCTGTTTTTT. Translation gives CSARDEWGRAGVRELFF.

The J gene is TRBJ2-7, the V gene TRBV7-2; TRBD2 aligns across 12 bases. The CDR3 sequence is 14 residues long. With V trimmed by 6 bases and J by 6 bases, 6 bases remained unmatched. The germline V gene encodes CDR1 SGHTA and CDR2 FQGNSA. CDR3 amino acids: CASSYLLAGGEQYF. CDR3 DNA: TGTGCCAGCAGTTACCTACTAGCGGGGGGCGAGCAGTACTTC.

The V call is TRBV29-1, the J call TRBJ2-7, with TRBD1 matching over 8 bases. This CDR3 contains 12 residues. Germline CDR1 is SQVTM and CDR2 is ANQGSEA. Unmatched junction bases numbered 9, after V lost 8 bases and J lost 6 bases. This chain's CDR3 is CSFTTGQGEQYF. The CDR3 DNA reads as TGCAGCTTTACCACCGGACAGGGCGAGCAGTACTTC.

This clonotype was seen repeatedly, ten times or more. This chain links TRBV20-1 with TRBJ1-2; D is uncertain. V shed 7 bases and J shed 8 bases, with 17 bases lying between them. The germline V gene has CDR1 DFQATT and CDR2 SNEGSKA (reference sequence). This CDR3 contains 12 residues. CDR3 loop: CSVPGPQVGYTF. CDR3 in DNA: TGCAGTGTCCCAGGCCCCCAGGTGGGCTACACCTTC.